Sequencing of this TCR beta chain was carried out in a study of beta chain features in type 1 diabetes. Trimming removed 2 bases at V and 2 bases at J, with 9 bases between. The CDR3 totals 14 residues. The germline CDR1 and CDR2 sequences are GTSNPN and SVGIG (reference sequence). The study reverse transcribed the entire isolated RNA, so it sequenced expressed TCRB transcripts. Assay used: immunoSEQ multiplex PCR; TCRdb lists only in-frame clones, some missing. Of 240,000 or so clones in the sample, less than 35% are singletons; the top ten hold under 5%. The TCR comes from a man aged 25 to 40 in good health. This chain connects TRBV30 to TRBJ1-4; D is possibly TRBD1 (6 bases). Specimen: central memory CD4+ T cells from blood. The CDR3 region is CAWSRQVTNEKLFF. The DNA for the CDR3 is TGTGCCTGGAGTAGACAGGTTACTAATGAAAAACTGTTTTTT.